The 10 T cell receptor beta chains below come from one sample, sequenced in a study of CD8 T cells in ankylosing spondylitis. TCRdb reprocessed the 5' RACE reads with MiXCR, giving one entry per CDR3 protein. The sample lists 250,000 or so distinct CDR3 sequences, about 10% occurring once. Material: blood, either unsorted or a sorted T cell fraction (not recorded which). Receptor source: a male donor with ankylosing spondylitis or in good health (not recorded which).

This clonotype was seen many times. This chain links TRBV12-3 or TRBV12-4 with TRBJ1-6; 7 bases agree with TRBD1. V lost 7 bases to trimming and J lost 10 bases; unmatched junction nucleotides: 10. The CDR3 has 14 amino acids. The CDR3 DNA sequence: TGTGCCAGCACCCCCGAGACAGGGATCTCACCCCTCCACTTT. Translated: CASTPETGISPLHF.

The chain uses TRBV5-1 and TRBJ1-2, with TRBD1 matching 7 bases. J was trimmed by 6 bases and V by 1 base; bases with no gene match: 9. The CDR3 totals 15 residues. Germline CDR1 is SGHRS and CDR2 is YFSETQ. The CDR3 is CASSLTLGGGNGYTF. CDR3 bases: TGCGCCAGCAGCTTGACCCTGGGAGGGGGCAATGGCTACACCTTC.

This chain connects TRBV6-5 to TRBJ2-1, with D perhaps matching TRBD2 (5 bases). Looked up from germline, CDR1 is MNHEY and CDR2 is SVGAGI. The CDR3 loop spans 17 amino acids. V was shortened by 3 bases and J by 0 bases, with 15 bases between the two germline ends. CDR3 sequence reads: CASSYGSGGSSYNEQFF. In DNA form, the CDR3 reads TGTGCCAGCAGTTATGGGAGCGGAGGTAGCTCCTACAATGAGCAGTTCTTC.

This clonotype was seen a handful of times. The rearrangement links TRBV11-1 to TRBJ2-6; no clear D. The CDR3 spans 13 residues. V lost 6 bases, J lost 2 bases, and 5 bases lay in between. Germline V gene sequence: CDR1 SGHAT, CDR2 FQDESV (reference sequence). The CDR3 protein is CASRIAGANVLTF. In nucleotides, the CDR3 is TGTGCCAGCAGGATAGCTGGGGCCAACGTCCTGACTTTC. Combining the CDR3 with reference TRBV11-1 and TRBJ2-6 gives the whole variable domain EAEVAQSPRYKITEKSQAVAFWCDPISGHATLYWYRQILGQGPELLVQFQDESVVDDSQLPKDRFSAERLKGVDSTLKIQPAELGDSAMYLCASRIAGANVLTFGAGSRLTVL.

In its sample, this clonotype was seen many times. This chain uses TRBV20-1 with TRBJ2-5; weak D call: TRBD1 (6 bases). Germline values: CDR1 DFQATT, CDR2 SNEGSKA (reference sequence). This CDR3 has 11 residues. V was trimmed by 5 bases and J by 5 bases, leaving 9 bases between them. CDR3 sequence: CSAYTGETQYF. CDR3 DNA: TGCAGTGCTTACACAGGGGAGACCCAGTACTTC.

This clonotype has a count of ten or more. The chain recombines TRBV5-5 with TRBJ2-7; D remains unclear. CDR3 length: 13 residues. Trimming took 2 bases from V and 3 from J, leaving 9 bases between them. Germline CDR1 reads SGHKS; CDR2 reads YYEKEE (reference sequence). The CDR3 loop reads CASSLGILYEQYF. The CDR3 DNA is TGTGCCAGCAGCTTAGGCATCCTCTACGAGCAGTACTTC.

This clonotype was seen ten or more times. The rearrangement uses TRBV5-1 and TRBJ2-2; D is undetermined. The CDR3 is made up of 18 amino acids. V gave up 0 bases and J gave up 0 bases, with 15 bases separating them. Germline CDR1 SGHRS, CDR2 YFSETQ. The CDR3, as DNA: TGCGCCAGCAGCTTGGTGCTGTCAGGTGGATCGAACACCGGGGAGCTGTTTTTT. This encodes CASSLVLSGGSNTGELFF.

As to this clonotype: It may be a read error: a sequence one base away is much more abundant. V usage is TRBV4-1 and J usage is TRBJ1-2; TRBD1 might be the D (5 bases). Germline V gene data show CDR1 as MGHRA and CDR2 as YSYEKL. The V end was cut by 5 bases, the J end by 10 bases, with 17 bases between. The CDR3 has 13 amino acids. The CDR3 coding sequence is TGCGCCAGCAGCTTTAGCGGGACGGGCGACTACACCTTC. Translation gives CASSFSGTGDYTF.

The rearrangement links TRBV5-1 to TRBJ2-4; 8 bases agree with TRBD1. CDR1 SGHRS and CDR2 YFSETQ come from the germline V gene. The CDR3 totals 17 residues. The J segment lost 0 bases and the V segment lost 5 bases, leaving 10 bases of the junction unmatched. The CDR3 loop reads CASRARGLDIAKNIQYF. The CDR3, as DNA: TGCGCCAGCAGAGCCAGGGGGCTCGATATAGCCAAAAACATTCAGTACTTC.

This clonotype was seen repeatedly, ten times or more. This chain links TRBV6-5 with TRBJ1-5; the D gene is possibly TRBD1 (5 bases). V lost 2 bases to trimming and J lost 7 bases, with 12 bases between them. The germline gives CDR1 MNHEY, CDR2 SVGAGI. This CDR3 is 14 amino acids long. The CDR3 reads CASSYRGGWQPQHF. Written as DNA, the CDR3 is TGTGCCAGCAGTTACCGGGGGGGATGGCAGCCCCAGCATTTT.